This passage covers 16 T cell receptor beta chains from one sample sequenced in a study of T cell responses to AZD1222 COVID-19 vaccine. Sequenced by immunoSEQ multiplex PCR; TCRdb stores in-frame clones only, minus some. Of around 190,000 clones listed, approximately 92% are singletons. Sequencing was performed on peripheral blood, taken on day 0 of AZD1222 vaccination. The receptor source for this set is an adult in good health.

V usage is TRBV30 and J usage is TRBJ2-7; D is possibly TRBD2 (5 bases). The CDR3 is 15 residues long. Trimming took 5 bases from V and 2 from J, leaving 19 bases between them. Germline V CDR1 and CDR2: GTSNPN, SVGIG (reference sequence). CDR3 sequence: CAWPNVPPGAYEQYF. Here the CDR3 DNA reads TGTGCCTGGCCAAACGTCCCCCCCGGGGCCTACGAGCAGTACTTC.

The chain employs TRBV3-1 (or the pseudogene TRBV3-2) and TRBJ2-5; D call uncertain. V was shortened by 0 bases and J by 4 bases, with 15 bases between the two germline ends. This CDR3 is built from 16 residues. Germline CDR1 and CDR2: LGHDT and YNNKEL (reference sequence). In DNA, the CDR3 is TGTGCCAGCAGCCAAGAAAGGCTGGCGGTTAGAGAGACCCAGTACTTC. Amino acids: CASSQERLAVRETQYF.

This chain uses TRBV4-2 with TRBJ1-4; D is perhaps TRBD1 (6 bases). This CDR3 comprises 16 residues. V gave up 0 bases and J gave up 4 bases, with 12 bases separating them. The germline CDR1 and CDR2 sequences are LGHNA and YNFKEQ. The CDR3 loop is CASSQDAGAGNEKLFF. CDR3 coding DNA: TGTGCCAGCAGCCAAGATGCGGGGGCTGGTAATGAAAAACTGTTTTTT.

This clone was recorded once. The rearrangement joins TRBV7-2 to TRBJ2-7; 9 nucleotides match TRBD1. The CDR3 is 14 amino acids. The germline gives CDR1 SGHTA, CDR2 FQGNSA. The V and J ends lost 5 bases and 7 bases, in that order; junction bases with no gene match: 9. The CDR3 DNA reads TGTGCCAGCAGCCCATGGGACAGGGTGGCTGAGCAGTACTTC. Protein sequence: CASSPWDRVAEQYF.

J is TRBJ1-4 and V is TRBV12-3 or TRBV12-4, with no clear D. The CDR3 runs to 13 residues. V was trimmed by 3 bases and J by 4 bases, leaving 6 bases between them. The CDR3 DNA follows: TGTGCCAGCAGTTTTAAGGGTAATGAAAAACTGTTTTTT. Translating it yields CASSFKGNEKLFF.

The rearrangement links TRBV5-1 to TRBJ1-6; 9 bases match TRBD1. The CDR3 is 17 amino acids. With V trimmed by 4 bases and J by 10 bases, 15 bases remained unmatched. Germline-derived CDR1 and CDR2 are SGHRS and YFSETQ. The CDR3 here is CASSVFSGGQGGSPLHF. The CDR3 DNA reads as TGCGCCAGCAGCGTTTTCTCCGGGGGACAGGGCGGATCACCCCTCCACTTT.

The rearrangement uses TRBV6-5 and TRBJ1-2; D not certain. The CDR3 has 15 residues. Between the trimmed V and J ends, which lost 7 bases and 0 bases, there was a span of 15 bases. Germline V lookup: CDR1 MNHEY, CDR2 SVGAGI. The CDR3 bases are TGTGCCAGCAAGGCAGTCCTCCACACTAACTATGGCTACACCTTC. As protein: CASKAVLHTNYGYTF.

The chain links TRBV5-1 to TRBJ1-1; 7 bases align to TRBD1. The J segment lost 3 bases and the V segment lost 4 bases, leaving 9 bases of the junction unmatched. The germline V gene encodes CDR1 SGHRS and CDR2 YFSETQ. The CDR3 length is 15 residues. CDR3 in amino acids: CASSPRRGLDTEAFF. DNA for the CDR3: TGCGCCAGCAGCCCACGGAGGGGGCTCGACACTGAAGCTTTCTTT.

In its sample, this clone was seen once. CDR3 nucleotide sequence: TGTGCCAGCAGTGACACGGGAAATTCACCCCTCCACTTT. Amino acids: CASSDTGNSPLHF. The J gene is TRBJ1-6, the V gene TRBV12-3 or TRBV12-4; unclear D gene. CDR3 length: 13 amino acids. V lost 5 bases, J lost 7 bases, and 9 bases lay in between.

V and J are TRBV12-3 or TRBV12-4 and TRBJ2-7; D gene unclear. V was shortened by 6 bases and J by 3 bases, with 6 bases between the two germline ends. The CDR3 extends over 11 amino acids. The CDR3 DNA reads TGTGCCAGCAGCTATAACTACGAGCAGTACTTC. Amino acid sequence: CASSYNYEQYF.

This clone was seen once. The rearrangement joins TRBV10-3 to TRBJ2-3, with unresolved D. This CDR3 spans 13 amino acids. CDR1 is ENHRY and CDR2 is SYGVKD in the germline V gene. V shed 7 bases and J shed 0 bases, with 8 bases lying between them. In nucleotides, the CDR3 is TGTGCCATCAATCCTGAGAGCACAGATACGCAGTATTTT. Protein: CAINPESTDTQYF.

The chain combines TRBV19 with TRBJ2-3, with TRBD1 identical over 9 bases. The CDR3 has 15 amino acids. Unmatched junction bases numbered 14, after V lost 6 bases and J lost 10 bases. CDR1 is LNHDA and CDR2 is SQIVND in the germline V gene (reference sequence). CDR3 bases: TGTGCCAGTAGCACGGGACAGGGACCCGCCGATGCGCAGTATTTT. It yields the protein CASSTGQGPADAQYF. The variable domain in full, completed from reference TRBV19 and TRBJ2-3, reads DGGITQSPKYLFRKEGQNVTLSCEQNLNHDAMYWYRQDPGQGLRLIYYSQIVNDFQKGDIAEGYSVSREKKESFPLTVTSAQKNPTAFYLCASSTGQGPADAQYFGPGTRLTVL.

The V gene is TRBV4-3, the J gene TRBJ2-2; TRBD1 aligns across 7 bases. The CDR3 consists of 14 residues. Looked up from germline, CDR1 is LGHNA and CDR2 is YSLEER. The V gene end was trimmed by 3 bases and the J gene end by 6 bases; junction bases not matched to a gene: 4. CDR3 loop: CASSHADRAGELFF. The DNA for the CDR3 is TGCGCCAGCAGCCACGCCGACAGGGCCGGGGAGCTGTTTTTT.

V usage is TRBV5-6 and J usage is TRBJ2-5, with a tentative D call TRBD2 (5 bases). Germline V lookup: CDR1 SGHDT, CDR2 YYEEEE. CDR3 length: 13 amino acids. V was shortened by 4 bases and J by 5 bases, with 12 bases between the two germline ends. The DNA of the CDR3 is TGTGCCAGCAGCCTCAAGTCTAGCGAGACCCAGTACTTC. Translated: CASSLKSSETQYF.

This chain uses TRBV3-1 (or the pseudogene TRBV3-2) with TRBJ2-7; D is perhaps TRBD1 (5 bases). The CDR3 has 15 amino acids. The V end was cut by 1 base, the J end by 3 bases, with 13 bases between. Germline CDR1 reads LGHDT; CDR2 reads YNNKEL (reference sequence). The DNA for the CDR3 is TGTGCCAGCAGCCAAGGCCAGGGCCCCTTCTACGAGCAGTACTTC. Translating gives CASSQGQGPFYEQYF.

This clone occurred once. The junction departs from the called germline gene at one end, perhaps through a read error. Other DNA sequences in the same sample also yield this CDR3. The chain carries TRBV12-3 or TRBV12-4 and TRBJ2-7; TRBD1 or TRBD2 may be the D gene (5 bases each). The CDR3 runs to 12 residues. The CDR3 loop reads CASSLVVREQYF. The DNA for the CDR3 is TGTGCCAGCAGTTTAGTAGTCAGGGAGCAATACTTC.